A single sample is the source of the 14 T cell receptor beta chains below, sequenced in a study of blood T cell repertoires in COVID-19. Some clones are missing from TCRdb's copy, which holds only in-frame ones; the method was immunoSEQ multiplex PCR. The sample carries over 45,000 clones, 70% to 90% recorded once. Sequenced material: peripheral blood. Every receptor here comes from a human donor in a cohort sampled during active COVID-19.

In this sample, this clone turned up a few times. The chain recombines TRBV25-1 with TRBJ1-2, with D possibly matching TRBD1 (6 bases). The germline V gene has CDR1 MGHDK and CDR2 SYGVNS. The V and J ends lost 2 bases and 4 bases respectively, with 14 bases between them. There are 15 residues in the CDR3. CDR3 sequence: CASSEGGALAYGYTF. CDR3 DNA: TGTGCCAGCAGTGAAGGGGGCGCGCTTGCCTATGGCTACACCTTC.

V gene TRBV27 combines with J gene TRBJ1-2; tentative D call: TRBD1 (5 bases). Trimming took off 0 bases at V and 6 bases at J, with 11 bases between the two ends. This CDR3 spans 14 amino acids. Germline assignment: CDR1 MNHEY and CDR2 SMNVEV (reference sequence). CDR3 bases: TGTGCCAGCAGTTTATCTCCAGGGTACGATGGCTACACCTTC. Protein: CASSLSPGYDGYTF.

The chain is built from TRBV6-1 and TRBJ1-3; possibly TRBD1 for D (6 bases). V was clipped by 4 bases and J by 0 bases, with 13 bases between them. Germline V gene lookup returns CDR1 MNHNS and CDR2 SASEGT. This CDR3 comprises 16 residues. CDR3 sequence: CASSVETGLSGNTIYF. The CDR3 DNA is TGTGCCAGCAGTGTCGAGACAGGTCTCTCTGGAAACACCATATATTTT.

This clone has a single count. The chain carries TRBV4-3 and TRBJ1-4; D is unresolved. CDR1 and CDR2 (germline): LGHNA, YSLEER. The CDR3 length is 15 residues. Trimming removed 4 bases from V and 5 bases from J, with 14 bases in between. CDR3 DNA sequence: TGCGCCAGCAGCCCGACACTTGAACAGAATGAAAAACTGTTTTTT. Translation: CASSPTLEQNEKLFF.

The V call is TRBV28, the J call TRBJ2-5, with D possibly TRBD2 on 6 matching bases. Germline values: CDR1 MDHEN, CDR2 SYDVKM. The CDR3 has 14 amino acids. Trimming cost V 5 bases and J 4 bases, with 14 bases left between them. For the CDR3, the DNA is TGTGCCAGCAGTACCCCCGTCGGGGGAGAGACCCAGTACTTC. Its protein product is CASSTPVGGETQYF.

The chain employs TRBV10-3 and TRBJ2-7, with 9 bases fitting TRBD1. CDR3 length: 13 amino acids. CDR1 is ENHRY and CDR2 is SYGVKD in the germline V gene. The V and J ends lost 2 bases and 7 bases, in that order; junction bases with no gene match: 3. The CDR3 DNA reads TGTGCCATCAGTGAGGAGACAGGGGGGGAGCAGTACTTC. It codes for CAISEETGGEQYF.

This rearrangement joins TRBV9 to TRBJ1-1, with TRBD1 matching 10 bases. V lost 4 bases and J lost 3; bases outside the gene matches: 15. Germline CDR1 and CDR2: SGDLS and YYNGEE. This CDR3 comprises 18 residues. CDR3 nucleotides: TGTGCCAGCAGCCCAGGGCTGGGGACAGGGGTGAGATACACTGAAGCTTTCTTT. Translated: CASSPGLGTGVRYTEAFF.

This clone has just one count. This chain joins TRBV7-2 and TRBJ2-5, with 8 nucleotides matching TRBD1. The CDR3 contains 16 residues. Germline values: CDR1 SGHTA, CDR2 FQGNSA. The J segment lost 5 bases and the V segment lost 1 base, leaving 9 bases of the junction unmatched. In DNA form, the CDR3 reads TGTGCCAGCAGCTTAGGGACAGGGTCTGAGAGGGAGACCCAGTACTTC. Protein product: CASSLGTGSERETQYF.

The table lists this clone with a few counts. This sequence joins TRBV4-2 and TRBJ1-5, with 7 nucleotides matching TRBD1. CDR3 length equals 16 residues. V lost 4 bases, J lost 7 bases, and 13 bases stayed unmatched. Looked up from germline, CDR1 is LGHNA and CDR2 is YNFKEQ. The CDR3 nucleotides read TGTGCCAGCAGCCCCCCCGGAGACAGGGTGAAGCAGCCCCAGCATTTT. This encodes CASSPPGDRVKQPQHF.

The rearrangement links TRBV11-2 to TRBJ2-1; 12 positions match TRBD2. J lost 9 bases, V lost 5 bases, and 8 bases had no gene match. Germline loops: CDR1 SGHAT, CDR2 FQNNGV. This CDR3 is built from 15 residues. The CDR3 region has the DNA TGTGCCAGCAGCCTTGGACTAGCGGGAACCGGTGAGCAGTTCTTC. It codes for CASSLGLAGTGEQFF.

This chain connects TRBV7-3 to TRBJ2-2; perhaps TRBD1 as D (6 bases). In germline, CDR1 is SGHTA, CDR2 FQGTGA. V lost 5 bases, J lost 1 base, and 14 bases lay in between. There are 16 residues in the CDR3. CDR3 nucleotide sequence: TGTGCCAGCAGCCCGCCTTCGGGACAGAACACCGGGGAGCTGTTTTTT. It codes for CASSPPSGQNTGELFF.

In DNA, the CDR3 is TGTGCCAGCAGCGTAGCTCCGACAGCTACTAATACCTACTCTGGAAACACCATATATTTT. Amino acid sequence: CASSVAPTATNTYSGNTIYF. The chain recombines TRBV9 with TRBJ1-3; tentative D call: TRBD1 (5 bases). Germline V gene lookup returns CDR1 SGDLS and CDR2 YYNGEE. The CDR3 sequence is 20 residues long. V was trimmed by 0 bases and J by 0 bases, leaving 22 bases between them.

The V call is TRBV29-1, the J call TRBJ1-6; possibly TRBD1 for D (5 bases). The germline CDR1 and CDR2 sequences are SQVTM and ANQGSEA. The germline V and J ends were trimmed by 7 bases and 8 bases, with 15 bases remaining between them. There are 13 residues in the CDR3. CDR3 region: CSARAREDSPLHF. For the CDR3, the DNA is TGCAGCGCCCGTGCCAGGGAGGATTCACCCCTCCACTTT.

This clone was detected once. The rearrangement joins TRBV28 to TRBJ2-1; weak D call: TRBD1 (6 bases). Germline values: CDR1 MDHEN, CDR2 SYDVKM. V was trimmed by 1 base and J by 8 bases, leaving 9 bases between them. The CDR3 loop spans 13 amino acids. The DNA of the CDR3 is TGTGCCAGCAGTTTATTTCAGGGGTATGAGCAGTTCTTC. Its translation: CASSLFQGYEQFF.